The present entry profiles one T cell receptor beta chain with its context. The sample belongs to a study of Ad26.COV2.S vaccination and SARS-CoV-2 variants. The V gene's germline CDR1 is LNHDA and CDR2 SQIVND (reference sequence). This CDR3 region has 13 residues. Trimming removed 4 bases from V and 3 bases from J, with 9 bases in between. Data came from immunoSEQ multiplex PCR; TCRdb stores just in-frame clones and leaves some out. Of hundreds of thousands of clones in the sample, about nine tenths were seen once. As for treatment: some 20 received Ad26.COV2.S at low or high dose, single or two shots; a few received placebo; per-sample allocation not given. The study sampled participants on day 63 after the first vaccine or placebo injection.

The source material was peripheral blood, sampled in a trial of Ad26.COV2.S vaccine versus placebo. The gene calls are TRBV19 and TRBJ1-2; D perhaps matches TRBD1 (5 bases). This TCR derives from a person between 18 and 60 years old who received the Ad26.COV2.S COVID-19 vaccine or a placebo. The CDR3 coding sequence is TGTGCCAGTAGTACAAGGGGAGACTATGGCTACACCTTC. Its translation is CASSTRGDYGYTF.